This T cell receptor beta chain was recorded in a study of neurological immune-mediated disorders (dated by TCRdb to the late 2010s). Background on the whole study: Of the 35 or so multiple sclerosis patients, some 30 had relapsing-remitting MS and 3 had secondary progressive MS. Peripheral blood TCR-beta repertoires from patients with HTLV-I-associated myelopathy (HAM/TSP), patients with multiple sclerosis, and healthy controls were compared in the study using UMI-based sequencing. The cohort was made up of approximately 71 subjects, consisting of some 14 HAM/TSP patients, roughly 35 multiple sclerosis patients and roughly 20 healthy controls. Alongside PBMC samples, the set of about 100 TCR-beta libraries contained longitudinal samples, technical triplicates, and paired CD4+ and CD8+ T-cell subsets that had been sorted. Overall study outcomes, separate from this receptor: Repertoires from 18 of 34 MS patients were grouped by phylogenetic analysis into a cluster of related CDR3 sequences, suggesting a possible repertoire-level signature. No identical CDR3 amino acid sequences were found to be shared among expanded clones across subjects, suggesting that TCR-beta repertoires were private in all groups. TCR clonal expansion was highest in HAM/TSP patients and lowest in MS patients, with MS patients falling below even healthy controls. The MS cluster showed no association with clinical or MRI features, and the authors stated that larger cohorts are needed.

This clonotype was seen at least ten times. Its recognized antigen is unknown. Within one base of it there is no much larger clone, and no base qualities were kept. To synthesize cDNA, template-switch 5'RACE was performed with a primer carrying a 10-nucleotide random unique molecular identifier so that each TCR transcript was tagged. Over 160 million TCR-beta sequences, covering 15-18 subjects, were produced in each sequencing run. The RNeasy kit was used for extraction of total RNA. Using the KAPA Real-time Library Amplification kit, TCR-beta VDJ regions were amplified with primers for the TCR constant region and the 5'RACE anchor. Sample indexes and Illumina adaptors were added in a first PCR, and a second PCR then increased library yield. After Ampure bead purification, the roughly 650 bp TCR product was size-selected on a 2% E-gel SizeSelection system. Before pooling, library quality was checked on a Bioanalyzer, concentration was measured with Qubit, and libraries were quantified with the Kapa Library Quantification kit. An Illumina HiSeq 2500 was used to sequence the libraries paired-end at 2 x 150 bp. To increase sequence diversity, roughly 24-30% phiX was spiked into each library pool. From the authors' description of their analysis: The quality-filtered reads were processed with the UMI-based MiGEC pipeline, whose error correction step removed more than 75% of the raw TCR sequences. VDJ genes were aligned to IMGT germline references, and each clonotype was defined by a unique CDR3 amino acid sequence together with V-J genes. Clonal expansion, Shannon diversity and CDR3 relatedness (CalcPairwiseDistances, ClusterSamples) were evaluated with VDJtools, and phylogenetic trees were built with CLCbio workbench. Expanded clones were defined as having at least 8 unique UMIs, based on coefficient-of-variation modelling across technical triplicates. The public reads were quality trimmed at Q25 with fastp and then assembled into clones with MiXCR by TCRdb, keeping productive beta chains. Every entry covers one CDR3 protein and lists the most common genes and DNA from its rows. V and J calls and clone size were set by TCRdb, not the authors. The sample profile shows tens of thousands of distinct CDR3 sequences; around 5% of them were found once. The ten largest make up less than 4% of the sample.

The V end gives up 0 bases and the J end 0 bases, leaving 5 bases in the junction not matched to a gene. The CDR3 numbers 16 residues from cysteine through phenylalanine. The read is trimmed to its CDR3 DNA, 48 bases read in frame from base 1. CDR1 is given as DFQATT and CDR2 as SNEGSKA, both from the germline V gene (reference sequence). For unsorted PBMC libraries, 2 million PBMCs were used after storage in RNAlater at -80 degrees C until RNA extraction. The multiple sclerosis patients were enrolled in a US clinical protocol that evaluated disease progression with magnetic resonance imaging. Peripheral blood underwent Ficoll-Hypaque density gradient centrifugation to isolate PBMCs, which were then cryopreserved in liquid nitrogen.

The sequenced sample was PBMCs. This receptor was obtained from a woman aged 50 to 60 with multiple sclerosis. The chain is made from TRBV20-1 and TRBJ2-1; 7 bases in between match TRBD2. The bases read TGCAGTGCTAGAGATGGGGGGGGAGGCTCCTACAATGAGCAGTTCTTC. It is translated as CSARDGGGGSYNEQFF.